This TCR beta chain was found in a study of graft-versus-host responses after intestinal transplantation. The wider study: Recipients got multivisceral, liver-intestinal, or isolated intestinal transplants.

The germline V gene has CDR1 SGHNT and CDR2 YYREEE (reference sequence). V lost 0 bases to trimming and J lost 0 bases; unmatched junction nucleotides: 2. This CDR3 comprises 15 residues. Sequencing used immunoSEQ multiplex PCR; TCRdb keeps in-frame clones, though not all of them. Of about 86,000 clones in the sample, roughly 90% were seen once. In regard to this clone: The target antigen is unknown.

This chain links TRBV5-4 with TRBJ2-7; 8 bases match TRBD2. This TCR derives from a human donor who received an intestinal transplant. Sequencing used unstimulated CD8+ T cells sorted from spleen or lymph node cells, obtained before intestinal transplant. This chain's CDR3 is CASSLGGGPSYEQYF. In nucleotides, the CDR3 is TGTGCCAGCAGCTTGGGCGGGGGGCCCTCCTACGAGCAGTACTTC.